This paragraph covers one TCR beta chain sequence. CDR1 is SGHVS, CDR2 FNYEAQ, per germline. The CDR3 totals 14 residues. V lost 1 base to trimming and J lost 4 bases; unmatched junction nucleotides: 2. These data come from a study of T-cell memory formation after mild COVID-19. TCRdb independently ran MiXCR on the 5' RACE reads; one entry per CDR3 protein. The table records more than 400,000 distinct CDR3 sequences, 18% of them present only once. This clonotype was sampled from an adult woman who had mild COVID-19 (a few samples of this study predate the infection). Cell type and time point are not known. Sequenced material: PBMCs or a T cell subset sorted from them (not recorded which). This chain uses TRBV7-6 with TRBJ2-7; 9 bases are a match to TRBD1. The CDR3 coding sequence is TGTGCCAGCAGCTTAGGAGGGACAGGGTACGAGCAGTACTTC. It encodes CASSLGGTGYEQYF.